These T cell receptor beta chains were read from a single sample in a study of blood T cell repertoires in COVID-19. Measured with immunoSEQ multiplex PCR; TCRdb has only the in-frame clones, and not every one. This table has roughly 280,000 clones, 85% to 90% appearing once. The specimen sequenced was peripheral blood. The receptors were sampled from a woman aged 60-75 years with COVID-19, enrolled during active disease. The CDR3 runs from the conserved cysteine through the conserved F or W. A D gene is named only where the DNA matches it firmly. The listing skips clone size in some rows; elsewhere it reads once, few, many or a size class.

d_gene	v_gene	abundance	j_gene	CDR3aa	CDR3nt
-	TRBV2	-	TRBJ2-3	CASVRGQTYTDTQYF	TGTGCCAGCGTTAGAGGACAGACTTACACAGATACGCAGTATTTT
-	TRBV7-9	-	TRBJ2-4	CASTSSLGGNIQYF	TGTGCCAGCACCTCGTCCTTAGGGGGAAACATTCAGTACTTC
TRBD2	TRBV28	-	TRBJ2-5	CAADSFREGYRGETQYF	TGTGCCGCGGACTCTTTCCGGGAGGGTTATCGCGGAGAGACCCAGTACTTC
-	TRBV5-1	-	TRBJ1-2	CASRPPGGYGYTF	TGCGCCAGCAGACCCCCCGGGGGCTATGGCTACACCTTC
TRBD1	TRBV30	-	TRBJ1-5	CAWSIQGASNNQPQHF	TGTGCCTGGAGTATACAGGGGGCGTCGAACAATCAGCCCCAGCATTTT
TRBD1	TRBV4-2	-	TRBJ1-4	CASSQVQGAIEKLFF	TGTGCCAGCAGCCAAGTACAGGGGGCGATTGAAAAACTGTTTTTT
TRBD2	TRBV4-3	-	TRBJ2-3	CASSQEPAGFTDTQYF	TGCGCCAGCAGCCAAGAACCAGCGGGGTTCACAGATACGCAGTATTTT
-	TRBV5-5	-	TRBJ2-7	CASSSGLGLYEQYF	TGTGCCAGCAGCTCGGGACTTGGCCTATACGAGCAGTACTTC
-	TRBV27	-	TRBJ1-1	CASSLSRGGSAFF	TGTGCCAGCAGTTTATCGCGCGGGGGCTCGGCTTTCTTT
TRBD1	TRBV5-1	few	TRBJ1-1	CASSLGPRQGNEAFF	TGCGCCAGCAGCTTGGGACCAAGACAGGGAAATGAAGCTTTCTTT
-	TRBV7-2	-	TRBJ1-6	CASSSAGGSPLHF	TGTGCCAGCAGCTCGGCGGGGGGTTCACCCCTCCACTTT
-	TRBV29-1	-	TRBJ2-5	CSVEGTRKETQYF	TGCAGCGTTGAAGGGACTCGAAAAGAGACCCAGTACTTC
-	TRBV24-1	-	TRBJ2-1	CATSDGARSEQFF	TGTGCCACCAGTGATGGGGCCCGTAGTGAGCAGTTCTTC
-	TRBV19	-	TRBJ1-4	CASRIQGANEKLFF	TGTGCCAGTAGGATACAGGGCGCTAATGAAAAACTGTTTTTT